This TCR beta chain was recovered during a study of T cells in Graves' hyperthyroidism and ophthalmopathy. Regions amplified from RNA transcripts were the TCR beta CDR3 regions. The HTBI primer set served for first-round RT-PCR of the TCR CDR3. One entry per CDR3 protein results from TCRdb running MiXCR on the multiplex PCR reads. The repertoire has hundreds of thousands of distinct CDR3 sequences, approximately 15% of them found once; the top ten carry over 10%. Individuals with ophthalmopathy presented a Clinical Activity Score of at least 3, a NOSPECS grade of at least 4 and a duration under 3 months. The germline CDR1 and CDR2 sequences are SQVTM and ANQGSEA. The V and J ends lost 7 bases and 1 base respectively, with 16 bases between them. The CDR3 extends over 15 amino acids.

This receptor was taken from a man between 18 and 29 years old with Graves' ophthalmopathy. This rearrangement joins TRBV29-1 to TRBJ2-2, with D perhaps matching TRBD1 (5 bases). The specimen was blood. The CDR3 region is CSAYLDSQNTGELFF. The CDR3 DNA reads TGCAGCGCGTACCTTGACAGCCAGAACACCGGGGAGCTGTTTTTT.